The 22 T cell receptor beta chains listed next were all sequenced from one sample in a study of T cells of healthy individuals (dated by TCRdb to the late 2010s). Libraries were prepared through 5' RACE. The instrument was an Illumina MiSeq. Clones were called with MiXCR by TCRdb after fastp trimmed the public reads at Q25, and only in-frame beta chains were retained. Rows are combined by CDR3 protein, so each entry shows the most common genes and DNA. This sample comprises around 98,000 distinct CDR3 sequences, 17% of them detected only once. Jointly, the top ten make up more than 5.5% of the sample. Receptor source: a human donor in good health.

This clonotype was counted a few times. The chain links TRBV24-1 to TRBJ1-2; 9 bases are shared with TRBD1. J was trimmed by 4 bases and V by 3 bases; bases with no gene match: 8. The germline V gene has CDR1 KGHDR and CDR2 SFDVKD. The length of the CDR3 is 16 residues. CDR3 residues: CATSDRGQGRAYGYTF. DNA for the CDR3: TGTGCCACCAGTGATAGGGGACAGGGTCGTGCCTATGGCTACACCTTC.

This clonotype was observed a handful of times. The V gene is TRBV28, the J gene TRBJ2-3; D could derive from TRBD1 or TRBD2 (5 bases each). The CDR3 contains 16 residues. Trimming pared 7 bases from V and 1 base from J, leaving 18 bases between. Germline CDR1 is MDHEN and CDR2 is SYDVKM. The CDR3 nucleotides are TGTGCCAGCATGCGACAGAGGGGTTGGGGCACAGATACGCAGTATTTT. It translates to CASMRQRGWGTDTQYF.

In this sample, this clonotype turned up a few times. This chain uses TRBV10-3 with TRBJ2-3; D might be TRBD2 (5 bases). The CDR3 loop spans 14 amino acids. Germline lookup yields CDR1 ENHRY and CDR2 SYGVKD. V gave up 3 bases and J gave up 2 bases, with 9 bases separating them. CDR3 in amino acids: CAISDRGDTDTQYF. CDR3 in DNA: TGTGCCATCAGTGATCGGGGAGACACAGATACGCAGTATTTT.

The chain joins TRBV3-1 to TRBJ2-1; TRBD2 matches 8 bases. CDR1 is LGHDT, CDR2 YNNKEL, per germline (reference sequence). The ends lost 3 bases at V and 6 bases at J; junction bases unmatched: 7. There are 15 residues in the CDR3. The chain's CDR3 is CASSHVSGAVNEQFF. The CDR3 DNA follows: TGTGCCAGCAGCCATGTTAGCGGGGCAGTCAATGAGCAGTTCTTC.

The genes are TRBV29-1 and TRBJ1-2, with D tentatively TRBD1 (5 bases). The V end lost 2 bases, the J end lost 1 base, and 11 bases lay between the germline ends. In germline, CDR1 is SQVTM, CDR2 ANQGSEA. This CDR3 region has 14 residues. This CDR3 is CSVESREDNYGYTF. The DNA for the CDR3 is TGCAGCGTTGAAAGCAGGGAGGATAACTATGGCTACACCTTC.

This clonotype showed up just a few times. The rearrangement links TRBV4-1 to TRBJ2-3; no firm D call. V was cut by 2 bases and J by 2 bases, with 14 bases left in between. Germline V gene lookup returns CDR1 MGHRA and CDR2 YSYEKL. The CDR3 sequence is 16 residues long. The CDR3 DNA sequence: TGCGCCAGCAGCCAAAAAAATGAGCACAACACAGATACGCAGTATTTT. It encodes CASSQKNEHNTDTQYF.

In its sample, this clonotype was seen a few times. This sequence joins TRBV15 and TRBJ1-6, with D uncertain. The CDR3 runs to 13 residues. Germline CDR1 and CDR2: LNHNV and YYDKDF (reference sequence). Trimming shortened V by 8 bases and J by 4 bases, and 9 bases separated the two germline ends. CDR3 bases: TGTGCCACCGCGGAACGGTATAATTCACCCCTCCACTTT. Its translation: CATAERYNSPLHF. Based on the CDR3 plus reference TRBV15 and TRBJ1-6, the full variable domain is DAMVIQNPRYQVTQFGKPVTLSCSQTLNHNVMYWYQQKSSQAPKLLFHYYDKDFNNEADTPDNFQSRRPNTSFCFLDIRSPGLGDTAMYLCATAERYNSPLHFGNGTRLTVT.

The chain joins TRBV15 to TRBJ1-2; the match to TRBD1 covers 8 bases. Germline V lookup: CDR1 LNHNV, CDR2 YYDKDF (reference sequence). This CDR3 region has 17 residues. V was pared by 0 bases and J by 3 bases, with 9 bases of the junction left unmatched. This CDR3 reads CATSRDNLMTGDYGYTF. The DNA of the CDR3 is TGTGCCACCAGCAGAGATAATCTGATGACAGGGGACTATGGCTACACCTTC.

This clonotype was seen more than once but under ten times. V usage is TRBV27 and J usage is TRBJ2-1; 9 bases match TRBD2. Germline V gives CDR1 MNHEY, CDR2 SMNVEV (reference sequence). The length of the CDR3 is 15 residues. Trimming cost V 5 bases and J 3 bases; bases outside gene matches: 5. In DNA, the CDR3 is TGTGCCAGCAGTCTGCAGCGGGGGGTCTACAATGAGCAGTTCTTC. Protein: CASSLQRGVYNEQFF.

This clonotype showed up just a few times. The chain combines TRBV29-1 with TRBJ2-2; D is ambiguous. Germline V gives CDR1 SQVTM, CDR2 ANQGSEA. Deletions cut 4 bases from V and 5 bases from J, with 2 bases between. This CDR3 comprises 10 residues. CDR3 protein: CSVGTGELFF. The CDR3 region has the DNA TGCAGCGTTGGAACCGGGGAGCTGTTTTTT.

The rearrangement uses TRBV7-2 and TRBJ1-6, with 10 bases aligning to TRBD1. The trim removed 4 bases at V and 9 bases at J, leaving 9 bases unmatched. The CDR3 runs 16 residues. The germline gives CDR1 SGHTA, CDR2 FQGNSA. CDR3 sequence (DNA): TGTGCCAGCAGCTCCCGACAGGGGGCCTCTGGTTCACCCCTCCACTTT. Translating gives CASSSRQGASGSPLHF.

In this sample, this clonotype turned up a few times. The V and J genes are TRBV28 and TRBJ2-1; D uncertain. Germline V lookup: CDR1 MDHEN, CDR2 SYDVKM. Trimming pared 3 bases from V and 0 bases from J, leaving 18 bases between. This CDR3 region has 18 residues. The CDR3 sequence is CASSFNRKEPSSYNEQFF. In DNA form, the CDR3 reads TGTGCCAGCAGTTTTAATCGTAAGGAGCCGAGCTCCTACAATGAGCAGTTCTTC.

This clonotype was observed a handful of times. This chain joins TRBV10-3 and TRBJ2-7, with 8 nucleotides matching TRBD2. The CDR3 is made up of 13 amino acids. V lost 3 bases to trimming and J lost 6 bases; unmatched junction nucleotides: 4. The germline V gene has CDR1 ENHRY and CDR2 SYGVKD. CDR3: CAISESGSSEQYF. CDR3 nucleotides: TGTGCCATCAGTGAAAGCGGGAGCAGCGAGCAGTACTTC.

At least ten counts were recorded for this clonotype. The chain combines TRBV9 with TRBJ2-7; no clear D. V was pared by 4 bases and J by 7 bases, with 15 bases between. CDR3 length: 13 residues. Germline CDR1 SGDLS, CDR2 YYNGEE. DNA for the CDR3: TGTGCCAGCAGCCCCCAACCGGGTGGAGAGCAGTACTTC. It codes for CASSPQPGGEQYF.

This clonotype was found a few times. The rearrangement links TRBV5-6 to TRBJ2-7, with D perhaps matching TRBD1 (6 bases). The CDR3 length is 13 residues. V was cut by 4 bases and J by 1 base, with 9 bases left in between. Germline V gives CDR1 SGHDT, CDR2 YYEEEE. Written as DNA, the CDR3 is TGTGCCAGCAGCAAGGACAGATCCTACGAGCAGTACTTC. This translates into CASSKDRSYEQYF.

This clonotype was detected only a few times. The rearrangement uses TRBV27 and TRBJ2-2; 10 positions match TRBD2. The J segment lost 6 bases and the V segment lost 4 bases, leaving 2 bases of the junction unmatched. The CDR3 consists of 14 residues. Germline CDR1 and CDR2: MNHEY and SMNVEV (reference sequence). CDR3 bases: TGTGCCAGCAGTTATAGCGGGAGGTCCGGGGAGCTGTTTTTT. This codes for CASSYSGRSGELFF.

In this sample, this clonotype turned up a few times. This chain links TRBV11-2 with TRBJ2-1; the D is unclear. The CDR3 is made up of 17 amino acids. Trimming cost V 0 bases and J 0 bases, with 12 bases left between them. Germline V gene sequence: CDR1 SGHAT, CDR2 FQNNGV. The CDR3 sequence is CASSLDLGPSSYNEQFF. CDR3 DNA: TGTGCCAGCAGCTTAGATCTGGGCCCAAGCTCCTACAATGAGCAGTTCTTC.

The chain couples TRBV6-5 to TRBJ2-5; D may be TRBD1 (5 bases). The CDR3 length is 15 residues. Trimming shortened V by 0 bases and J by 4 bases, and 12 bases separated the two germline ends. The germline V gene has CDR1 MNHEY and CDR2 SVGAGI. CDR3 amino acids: CASSYSRQGPETQYF. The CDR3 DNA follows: TGTGCCAGCAGTTACTCTAGGCAGGGCCCAGAGACCCAGTACTTC.

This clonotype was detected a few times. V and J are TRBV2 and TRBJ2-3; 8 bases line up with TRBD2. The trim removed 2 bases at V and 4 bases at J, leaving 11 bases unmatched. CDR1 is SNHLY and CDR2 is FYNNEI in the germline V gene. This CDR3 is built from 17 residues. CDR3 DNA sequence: TGTGCCAGCAGTGAAAGACAGCCGAGCGGGAGCGCAGATACGCAGTATTTT. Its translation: CASSERQPSGSADTQYF.

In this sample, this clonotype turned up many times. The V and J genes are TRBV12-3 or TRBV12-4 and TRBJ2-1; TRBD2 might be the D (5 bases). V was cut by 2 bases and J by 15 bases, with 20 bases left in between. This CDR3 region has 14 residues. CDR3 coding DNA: TGTGCCAGCAGTTTACCCAGCCCGGGGAGCGAGTTGTTCTTC. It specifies CASSLPSPGSELFF.

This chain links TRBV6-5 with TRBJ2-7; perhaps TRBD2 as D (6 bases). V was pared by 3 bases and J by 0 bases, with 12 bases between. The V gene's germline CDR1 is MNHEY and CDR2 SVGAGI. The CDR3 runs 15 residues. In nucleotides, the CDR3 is TGTGCCAGCAGTTATAGTACCGGGGGCTCCTACGAGCAGTACTTC. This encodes CASSYSTGGSYEQYF.

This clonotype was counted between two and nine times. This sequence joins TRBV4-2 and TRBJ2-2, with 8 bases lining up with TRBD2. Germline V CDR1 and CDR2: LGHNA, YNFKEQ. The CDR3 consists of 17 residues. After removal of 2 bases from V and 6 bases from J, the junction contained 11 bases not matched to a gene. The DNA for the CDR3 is TGTGCCAGCAGCCAATTGTCCGGGACTAGTTCTTCCGGGGAGCTGTTTTTT. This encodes CASSQLSGTSSSGELFF.